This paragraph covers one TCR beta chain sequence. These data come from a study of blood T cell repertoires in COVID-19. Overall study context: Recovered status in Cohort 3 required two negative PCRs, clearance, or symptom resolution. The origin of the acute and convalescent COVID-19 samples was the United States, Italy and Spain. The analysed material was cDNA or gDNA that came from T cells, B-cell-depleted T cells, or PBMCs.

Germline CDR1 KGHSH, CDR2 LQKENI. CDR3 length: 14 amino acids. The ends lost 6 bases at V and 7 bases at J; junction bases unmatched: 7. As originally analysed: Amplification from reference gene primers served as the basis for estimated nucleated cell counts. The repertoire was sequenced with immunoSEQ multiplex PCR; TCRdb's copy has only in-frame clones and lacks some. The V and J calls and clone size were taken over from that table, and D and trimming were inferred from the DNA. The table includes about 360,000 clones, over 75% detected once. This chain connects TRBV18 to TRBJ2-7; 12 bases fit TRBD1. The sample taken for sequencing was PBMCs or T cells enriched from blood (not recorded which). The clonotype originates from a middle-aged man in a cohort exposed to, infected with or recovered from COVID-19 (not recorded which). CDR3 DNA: TGTGCCAGCTCGCAGGGACAGGGGGCTCGGGAGCAGTACTTC. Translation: CASSQGQGAREQYF.